This T cell receptor (beta chain) was sequenced in a study of cytomegalovirus exposure and HLA in healthy donors. The study's findings and limits: According to a later analysis, donors in an Asian-associated ancestry cluster reportedly had fewer N-insertions than the roughly 660-donor mean. Presence/absence analysis assumed near-uniform sequencing depth across donors. Beyond CMV serostatus, there was no information to go on about immune exposure. Both high specificity and high sensitivity reportedly marked the classifier's diagnosis of cytomegalovirus status.

The CDR3 spans 16 residues. The germline V gene has CDR1 SGHRS and CDR2 YFSETQ. Trimming stripped 2 bases from V and 7 bases from J, with 18 bases between. PCR was performed using 60 Vbeta and 13 Jbeta primers. Measured with immunoSEQ multiplex PCR; TCRdb has only the in-frame clones, and not every one. Found here are approximately 74,000 clones, 80% to 90% of them singletons; the top ten hold roughly 2.9%. A word on this clone: The antigen is undetermined.

The clonotype was recovered from a woman aged 30 to 39 in good health and CMV-seronegative. Source material: PBMCs. The chain carries TRBV5-1 and TRBJ2-2; weak D call: TRBD2 (7 bases). DNA for the CDR3: TGCGCCAGCAGCTTCGCGGGGGCCAGGGGATTCGGGGAGCTGTTTTTT. This sequence encodes CASSFAGARGFGELFF.